The subject of this entry is one T cell receptor beta chain. Its specificity is not known. Other DNA sequences of this sample code for an identical CDR3. V trimming: 1 base; J trimming: 2 bases; junction bases outside the gene matches: 3. The CDR3 extends over 15 amino acids. CDR1 is KGHSH, CDR2 LQKENI, per germline. Clones were read by immunoSEQ multiplex PCR, and TCRdb kept only the in-frame ones, dropping some. The sample comprises under 150,000 clones, 85% to 95% of which are singletons, and around 4.7% rests with the top ten. The source of the sample is a study of T cell responses to AZD1222 COVID-19 vaccine. The study's findings and limits: All repertoire sampling was performed exclusively after the peak T cell response. There were mostly white British donors and more females than males, and clonal diversity was possibly underestimated. Among vaccine-associated CD4 TCRs, coverage spanned spike, with dominance at 160-218 and 743-854.

This sequence was found in an adult in good health. The sequenced sample was peripheral blood, obtained on day 0 of AZD1222 vaccination. V and J are TRBV18 and TRBJ2-3; TRBD2 agrees at 7 bases. CDR3 nucleotide sequence: TGTGCCAGCTCACCACTCAGCGGGACCACAGATACGCAGTATTTT. Translation gives CASSPLSGTTDTQYF.